A single sample is the source of the 20 T cell receptor beta chains below, sequenced in a study of blood T cell repertoires in COVID-19. Sequenced by immunoSEQ multiplex PCR; TCRdb stores in-frame clones only, minus some. Of roughly 70,000 clones detected, 60% to 80% appear once; the ten largest clones hold approximately 2.3%. The specimen sequenced was peripheral blood. The receptor set was obtained from a man between 65 and 85 years old with COVID-19, enrolled during active disease.

The chain has TRBV13 and TRBJ1-5; D is uncertain. Germline-derived CDR1 and CDR2 are PRHDT and FYEKMQ (reference sequence). The CDR3 totals 13 residues. V lost 2 bases to trimming and J lost 5 bases, with 7 bases between them. The DNA of the CDR3 is TGTGCCAGCAGCTTAAGCCGTGATCAGCCCCAGCATTTT. Amino acids: CASSLSRDQPQHF.

The chain carries TRBV27 and TRBJ2-2; possible D gene TRBD2, 6 bases. Between the trimmed V and J ends, which lost 2 bases and 7 bases, there was a span of 23 bases. Germline CDR1 and CDR2: MNHEY and SMNVEV (reference sequence). The CDR3 is 18 amino acids. The CDR3 nucleotides are TGTGCCAGCAGTTTAGACCTAAAGCGGGTCCGGCGGAGCGGGGAGCTGTTTTTT. It yields the protein CASSLDLKRVRRSGELFF.

This chain connects TRBV6-5 to TRBJ1-2, with 7 nucleotides matching TRBD1. The germline V gene has CDR1 MNHEY and CDR2 SVGAGI. The CDR3 is 15 residues long. The V segment lost 6 bases and the J segment 4 bases; nucleotides outside the gene matches: 11. The CDR3 sequence is CASRAGTANFYGYTF. The CDR3 nucleotides are TGTGCCAGCAGGGCCGGGACAGCAAATTTCTATGGCTACACCTTC.

V is TRBV9 and J is TRBJ2-7, with 7 bases matching TRBD2. V lost 0 bases to trimming and J lost 4 bases; unmatched junction nucleotides: 10. The CDR3 length is 16 residues. CDR1 is SGDLS, CDR2 YYNGEE, per germline. For the CDR3, the DNA is TGTGCCAGCAGCGTAGGGCCGACAGAGGGAGGGTACGAGCAGTACTTC. It is translated as CASSVGPTEGGYEQYF.

The chain recombines TRBV7-2 with TRBJ1-2; TRBD1 matches at 9 bases. Germline assignment: CDR1 SGHTA and CDR2 FQGNSA. This CDR3 contains 17 residues. Trimming took 0 bases from V and 8 from J; bases not matched to a gene: 13. The CDR3 sequence is CASSLAGAADRGDGYTF. Here the CDR3 DNA reads TGTGCCAGCAGCTTAGCGGGGGCCGCGGACAGGGGAGACGGCTACACCTTC.

The chain links TRBV18 to TRBJ2-3, with D possibly being TRBD2 (5 bases). The germline V gene encodes CDR1 KGHSH and CDR2 LQKENI. The CDR3 consists of 15 residues. Trimming took 3 bases from V and 1 from J, leaving 11 bases between them. In DNA form, the CDR3 reads TGTGCCAGCTCACCCGGGGAGTTGGGCACAGATACGCAGTATTTT. Its translation is CASSPGELGTDTQYF. The variable domain in full, completed from reference TRBV18 and TRBJ2-3, reads NAGVMQNPRHLVRRRGQEARLRCSPMKGHSHVYWYRQLPEEGLKFMVYLQKENIIDESGMPKERFSAEFPKEGPSILRIQQVVRGDSAAYFCASSPGELGTDTQYFGPGTRLTVL.

This clone has only one observation. V usage is TRBV4-1 and J usage is TRBJ2-7; 11 bases line up with TRBD1. This CDR3 is 16 amino acids long. Germline V CDR1 and CDR2: MGHRA, YSYEKL. The J segment lost 5 bases and the V segment lost 0 bases, leaving 6 bases of the junction unmatched. In DNA, the CDR3 is TGCGCCAGCAGCCAAGATCGGGACAGGGGGAAGAACGAGCAGTACTTC. It is translated as CASSQDRDRGKNEQYF.

The rearrangement links TRBV6-1 to TRBJ2-7; 7 nucleotides agree with TRBD1. The V segment lost 3 bases and the J segment 1 base; nucleotides outside the gene matches: 3. The CDR3 covers 14 residues. Germline loops: CDR1 MNHNS, CDR2 SASEGT. CDR3 sequence (DNA): TGTGCCAGCAGTGATCGACAGGGTTCCTACGAGCAGTACTTC. It is translated as CASSDRQGSYEQYF.

The chain joins TRBV11-3 to TRBJ1-1; D gene unclear. CDR3 length: 13 amino acids. Germline-derived CDR1 and CDR2 are SGHNT and YENEEA. V lost 0 bases, J lost 9 bases, and 11 bases lay in between. CDR3 nucleotides: TGTGCCAGCAGCTTAGATGCGGGAGACCAAGCTTTCTTT. This translates into CASSLDAGDQAFF.

The chain is built from TRBV18 and TRBJ2-2, with no clear D. The CDR3 is made up of 13 amino acids. The V gene lost 4 bases and the J gene lost 5 bases, with 8 bases spanning the gap. Looked up from germline, CDR1 is KGHSH and CDR2 is LQKENI. This CDR3 is CASSLHITGELFF. CDR3 nucleotide sequence: TGTGCCAGCTCACTGCACATAACCGGGGAGCTGTTTTTT.

The V call is TRBV7-9, the J call TRBJ2-3; D might be TRBD1 (6 bases). This CDR3 contains 17 residues. The V gene's germline CDR1 is SEHNR and CDR2 FQNEAQ (reference sequence). Trimming cost V 4 bases and J 0 bases, with 17 bases left between them. For the CDR3, the DNA is TGTGCCAGCAGCTCCCGATTGGGACACCCAAGCACAGATACGCAGTATTTT. As protein: CASSSRLGHPSTDTQYF.

The CDR3: CAISTGTGSGYGYTF. CDR3 DNA sequence: TGTGCCATCAGTACTGGAACAGGGTCGGGCTATGGCTACACCTTC. This sequence joins TRBV10-3 and TRBJ1-2; maybe TRBD1 (6 bases). CDR1 is ENHRY and CDR2 is SYGVKD in the germline V gene. Between the trimmed V and J ends, which lost 5 bases and 4 bases, there was a span of 17 bases. The length of the CDR3 is 15 residues.

The rearrangement joins TRBV2 to TRBJ2-1; D ambiguous. The CDR3 has 16 amino acids. Germline V gene lookup returns CDR1 SNHLY and CDR2 FYNNEI. Trimming took 11 bases from V and 2 from J, leaving 22 bases between them. CDR3 DNA sequence: TGTGCCTGCTCCTTGACTTCCCTGCAGCCCTACAATGAGCAGTTCTTC. Its translation: CACSLTSLQPYNEQFF.

The V call is TRBV7-9, the J call TRBJ1-2; 7 bases are shared with TRBD1. There are 14 residues in the CDR3. V trimming: 5 bases; J trimming: 1 base; junction bases outside the gene matches: 4. The germline CDR1 and CDR2 sequences are SEHNR and FQNEAQ (reference sequence). CDR3 DNA sequence: TGTGCCAGCAGCGCCTGGGACAGTAACTATGGCTACACCTTC. Protein: CASSAWDSNYGYTF.

This chain uses TRBV30 with TRBJ2-7; 7 bases are a match to TRBD2. Germline lookup yields CDR1 GTSNPN and CDR2 SVGIG (reference sequence). The trim removed 3 bases at V and 6 bases at J, leaving 8 bases unmatched. The CDR3 extends over 13 amino acids. The CDR3: CAWRRAGVGEQYF. The CDR3 region has the DNA TGTGCCTGGAGGAGGGCGGGAGTGGGCGAGCAGTACTTC.

J is TRBJ1-1 and V is TRBV29-1, with D hard to call. Germline V CDR1 and CDR2: SQVTM, ANQGSEA. There are 11 residues in the CDR3. V lost 7 bases, J lost 7 bases, and 13 bases lay in between. The CDR3 here is CSGAREHEAFF. The CDR3 DNA follows: TGCAGCGGTGCGAGGGAACATGAAGCTTTCTTT.

This chain uses TRBV9 with TRBJ2-1; 7 nucleotides match TRBD2. The CDR3 consists of 15 residues. Germline V CDR1 and CDR2: SGDLS, YYNGEE. V dropped 0 bases and J dropped 6; count of bases not matched to a gene: 6. The CDR3 nucleotides read TGTGCCAGCAGCGTAGCAAGTGGGAGGGCCAATGAGCAGTTCTTC. Translated: CASSVASGRANEQFF.

The V call is TRBV5-1, the J call TRBJ2-7, with 8 bases identical to TRBD1. Germline V CDR1 and CDR2: SGHRS, YFSETQ. CDR3 length: 15 amino acids. Trimming cost V 5 bases and J 5 bases; bases outside gene matches: 12. CDR3 coding DNA: TGCGCCAGCAGTTTTCGCCAGGGGGCCGTCCACGAGCAGTACTTC. As protein: CASSFRQGAVHEQYF.

The gene calls are TRBV27 and TRBJ1-1; D unresolved. V was pared by 3 bases and J by 3 bases, with 14 bases between. The CDR3 has 15 residues. CDR1 MNHEY and CDR2 SMNVEV come from the germline V gene (reference sequence). The CDR3 coding sequence is TGTGCCAGCAGTTTTATTGGGTTCGGGGACACTGAAGCTTTCTTT. It translates to CASSFIGFGDTEAFF.

This clone was recorded once. The chain links TRBV14 to TRBJ2-7, with TRBD2 matching over 11 bases. J gave up 3 bases and V 1 base, and 5 bases lay outside the gene matches. CDR1 SGHDN and CDR2 FVKESK come from the germline V gene. This CDR3 region has 16 residues. The CDR3 protein is CASSQAGLAGIYEQYF. Here the CDR3 DNA reads TGTGCCAGCAGCCAAGCCGGACTAGCGGGTATCTACGAGCAGTACTTC.